This TCR beta chain was found in a study of T cells after yellow fever vaccination. This clonotype was counted a few times. TCRdb analysed the 5' RACE reads with MiXCR anew, one entry per CDR3 protein. The data show approximately 450,000 distinct CDR3 sequences, with roughly a sixth seen just once and around 17% held by the top ten. The sequence was collected from a man aged 18 to 30 who received the YFV17D yellow fever vaccine. The specimen was PBMCs, collected before the yellow fever booster vaccination.

CDR3 DNA sequence: TGCAGCGTGGAACAGGGGATGGACACTGAAGCTTTCTTT. This sequence encodes CSVEQGMDTEAFF. The chain is built from TRBV29-1 and TRBJ1-1, with TRBD1 identical over 7 bases. CDR3 length: 13 residues. The germline V gene encodes CDR1 SQVTM and CDR2 ANQGSEA. Trimming at V came to 6 bases and at J to 3 bases, leaving 7 bases not matched to a gene.